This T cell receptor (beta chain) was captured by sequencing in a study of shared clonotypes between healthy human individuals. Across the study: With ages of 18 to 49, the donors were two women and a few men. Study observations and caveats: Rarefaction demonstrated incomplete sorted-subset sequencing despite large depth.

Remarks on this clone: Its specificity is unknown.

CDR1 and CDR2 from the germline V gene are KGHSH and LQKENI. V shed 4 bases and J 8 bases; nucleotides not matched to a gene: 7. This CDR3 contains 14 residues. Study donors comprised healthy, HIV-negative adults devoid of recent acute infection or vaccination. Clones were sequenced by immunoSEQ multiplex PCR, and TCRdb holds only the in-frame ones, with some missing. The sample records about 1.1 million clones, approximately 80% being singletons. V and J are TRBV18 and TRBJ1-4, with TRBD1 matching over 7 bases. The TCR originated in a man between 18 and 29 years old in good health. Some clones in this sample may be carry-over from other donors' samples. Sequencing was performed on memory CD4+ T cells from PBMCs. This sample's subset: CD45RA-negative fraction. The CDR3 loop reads CASSLGQDGEKLFF. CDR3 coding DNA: TGTGCCAGCTCACTAGGACAGGACGGGGAAAAACTGTTTTTT.